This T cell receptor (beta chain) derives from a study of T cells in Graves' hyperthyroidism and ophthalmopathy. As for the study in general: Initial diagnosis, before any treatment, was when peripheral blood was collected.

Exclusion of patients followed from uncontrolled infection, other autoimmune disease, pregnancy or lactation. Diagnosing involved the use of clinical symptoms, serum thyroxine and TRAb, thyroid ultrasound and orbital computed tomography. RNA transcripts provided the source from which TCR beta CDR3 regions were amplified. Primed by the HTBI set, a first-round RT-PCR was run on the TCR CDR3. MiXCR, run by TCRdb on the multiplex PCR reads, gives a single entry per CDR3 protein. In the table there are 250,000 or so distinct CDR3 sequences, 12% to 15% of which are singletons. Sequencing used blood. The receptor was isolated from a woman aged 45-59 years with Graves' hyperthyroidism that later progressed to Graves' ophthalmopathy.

The DNA for the CDR3 is TGTGCCATCAAATTGGGGACTAGCGGGAGTAATGAGCAGTTCTTC. Translating gives CAIKLGTSGSNEQFF. This chain uses TRBV10-3 with TRBJ2-1, with 14 positions matching TRBD2. The CDR3 totals 15 residues. Losses at the gene ends were 7 bases for V and 7 bases for J; bases not matched to a gene: 6. Germline V CDR1 and CDR2: ENHRY, SYGVKD.